This T cell receptor (beta chain) was sequenced for a study of shared clonotypes between healthy human individuals. Of note for this clone: Its antigen is not known.

CD45RO negativity and positive selection for CCR7 defined naive CD8 cells, a population that excluded terminally differentiated effector memory CD45RA+ cells. The donor cohort consisted entirely of Caucasian adults residing in Nashville, Tennessee. The study, taken as a whole, reports: Memory subsets had estimated richness that was generally smaller than that of naive subsets.

Germline CDR1 reads MNHEY; CDR2 reads SMNVEV (reference sequence). This CDR3 is built from 17 residues. V gave up 5 bases and J gave up 2 bases, with 20 bases separating them. Generated by immunoSEQ multiplex PCR, the TCRdb table keeps only in-frame clones and is missing some. The sample records 1.5 million to 2.5 million clones, approximately 94% being singletons. The sequenced sample consisted of naive CD8+ T cells sorted from blood. The clonotype originates from a man in his late teens or twenties in good health. This chain joins TRBV27 and TRBJ2-3; D is perhaps TRBD2 (6 bases). CDR3 DNA: TGTGCCAGCAGTGTCTCGGGACTCCCAAAACTCACAGATACGCAGTATTTT. It specifies CASSVSGLPKLTDTQYF.